This note documents a single T cell receptor beta chain sequence. The data were obtained in a study of blood T cell repertoires in COVID-19. Looked up from germline, CDR1 is SGHVS and CDR2 is FQNEAQ. The V and J ends lost 4 bases and 4 bases respectively, with 2 bases between them. The CDR3 is 12 residues long. Per the original methods: Amplification of reference gene primers was used by the study to estimate nucleated cell counts. Libraries were prepared by immunoSEQ multiplex PCR; TCRdb keeps only in-frame clonotypes and omits some of them. V and J calls and clone size are given by that table; D and trimming were obtained from the DNA. The table lists about 90,000 clones, 87% of them singletons.

Sequencing used peripheral blood. The V and J genes are TRBV7-8 and TRBJ1-6; D gene ambiguous. This TCR derives from a male donor with acute or convalescent COVID-19. The CDR3 sequence: CASSSYNSPLHF. As DNA, the CDR3 is TGTGCCAGCAGCTCTTATAATTCACCCCTCCACTTT. Combining the CDR3 with reference TRBV7-8 and TRBJ1-6 gives the whole variable domain GAGVSQSPRYKVAKRGQDVALRCDPISGHVSLFWYQQALGQGPEFLTYFQNEAQLDKSGLPSDRFFAERPEGSVSTLKIQRTQQEDSAVYLCASSSYNSPLHFGNGTRLTVT.